Included here is one T cell receptor beta chain sequence, with context. Its recognized antigen is unknown. No base-level quality is on record; no much larger clone is a single base apart. Each collaborating institution followed its own protocols to collect whole blood in K2EDTA tubes. For TCRbeta analysis, collaborators shipped samples as frozen whole blood, isolated PBMCs, or DNA extracted from either of those sample types. The data stem from a study of blood T cell repertoires in COVID-19 (dated by TCRdb to the early 2020s). The study in broad terms: Samples covering the acute and convalescent phases of COVID-19 were provided by collaborators in the United States, Italy and Spain. Samples were obtained from the ongoing ImmuneRACE study (first 160 participants) and from 1,000 to 1,500 subjects provided by 6 global collaborators. Sample metadata almost always included a de-identified subject ID, COVID-19 status, age in years and sex. Where available, HLA class I and class II types were obtained from metadata supplied by the sample provider rather than from assay-based typing. The dataset comprised deeply sampled blood TCRbeta repertoires from subjects exposed to, actively infected with, or recovered from COVID-19. The prospective study material was composed of cDNA or gDNA derived from T cells, B-cell-depleted T cells, or PBMCs. The repertoires were released in a freely available public database meant as a resource for research on the immune response to SARS-CoV-2.

General conclusions and limits of the study: Clinical and demographic metadata were provided uncurated, with the amount varying by source and participant.

V gives up 6 bases and J gives up 2 bases, and the segment between their germline ends measures 17 bases. The germline V gene (reference sequence) specifies LNHDA as CDR1 and SQIVND as CDR2. The CDR3 measures 16 amino acids from cysteine to phenylalanine. Only the CDR3 DNA is retained, 48 bases long and in frame from the first base. The immunoSEQ Assay, a bias-controlled multiplex PCR, was used to amplify TCRbeta CDR3 regions from genomic DNA. For the original study's pipeline: Within the assay, amplification of reference gene primers was used to estimate how many nucleated cells each sample contained. Sequence reads were collapsed and filtered to measure the absolute abundance of every unique TCRbeta CDR3 rearrangement. For each sample, productive Simpson clonality was calculated as the square root of Simpson's diversity index across productive rearrangements. In its TCRdb copy, this immuneACCESS table keeps in-frame sequences only and misses some clones. Where compared with another copy, unresolved V genes explain less than half of these, and the others have no known cause. Clone size and the V and J calls come from that table; the DNA yielded D and trimming. The table for this sample lists roughly 160,000 clones; around 84% of them were counted only once. The leading ten clones occupy approximately 7% of the sample.

The clonotype was recovered from a man aged 45 to 65 with active or convalescent COVID-19. Sequenced: peripheral blood. The sequence is built from TRBV19 and TRBJ2-4, and the D gene may be TRBD2, 6 bases matching. The base sequence is TGTGCCAGTAGACTCACCGGGACTTCGACCAAAAACATTCAGTACTTC. Its protein product is CASRLTGTSTKNIQYF. The entire variable domain, with the stretches around the CDR3 drawn from the reference TRBV19 and TRBJ2-4 proteins, is DGGITQSPKYLFRKEGQNVTLSCEQNLNHDAMYWYRQDPGQGLRLIYYSQIVNDFQKGDIAEGYSVSREKKESFPLTVTSAQKNPTAFYLCASRLTGTSTKNIQYFGAGTRLSVL.